The next 16 T cell receptor beta chains were all read from a single sample in a study of T-cell memory formation after mild COVID-19. TCRdb analysed the 5' RACE reads with MiXCR anew, one entry per CDR3 protein. The repertoire holds 410,000 or so distinct CDR3 sequences, with about 25% as singletons. The sample comprised PBMCs or a T cell subset sorted from them (not recorded which). The receptors derive from an adult woman who had mild COVID-19 (a few samples of this study predate the infection). Cell type and time point are not known.

This clonotype has just a few counts. The chain has TRBV11-2 and TRBJ2-5, with 7 bases identical to TRBD2. This CDR3 has 17 amino acids. J gave up 5 bases and V 2 bases, and 14 bases lay outside the gene matches. Germline-derived CDR1 and CDR2 are SGHAT and FQNNGV. In DNA form, the CDR3 reads TGTGCCAGCAGCTTATTCTTCGCACCGGGAGGCCCCGAGACCCAGTACTTC. Translating it yields CASSLFFAPGGPETQYF.

DNA of the CDR3: TGTGCCAGTAGTATTTGGGGAAGCTCGGCGGGGGAAAAACTGTTTTTT. Translation gives CASSIWGSSAGEKLFF. The V call is TRBV19, the J call TRBJ1-4, with no clear D. Per the germline V gene, CDR1 is LNHDA and CDR2 is SQIVND (reference sequence). Between the trimmed V and J ends, which lost 3 bases and 8 bases, there was a span of 19 bases. CDR3 length: 16 residues.

This clonotype was counted between two and nine times. The rearrangement uses TRBV20-1 and TRBJ1-1; no firm D call. The CDR3 runs to 14 residues. In germline, CDR1 is DFQATT, CDR2 SNEGSKA (reference sequence). The V gene lost 3 bases and the J gene lost 0 bases, with 11 bases spanning the gap. The CDR3 here is CSARVWGVNTEAFF. CDR3 DNA: TGCAGTGCTAGGGTGTGGGGTGTGAACACTGAAGCTTTCTTT.

V gene TRBV7-9 combines with J gene TRBJ1-2, with 8 bases that match TRBD1. CDR1 and CDR2 from the germline V gene are SEHNR and FQNEAQ (reference sequence). This CDR3 has 15 amino acids. Trimming took 4 bases from V and 8 from J; bases not matched to a gene: 12. CDR3 region: CASSSTGTGRAGYTF. CDR3 sequence (DNA): TGTGCCAGCAGCTCAACCGGGACAGGACGAGCCGGCTACACCTTC. The full variable domain, its missing parts supplied by reference TRBV7-9 and TRBJ1-2, is DTGVSQNPRHKITKRGQNVTFRCDPISEHNRLYWYRQTLGQGPEFLTYFQNEAQLEKSRLLSDRFSAERPKGSFSTLEIQRTEQGDSAMYLCASSSTGTGRAGYTFGSGTRLTVV.

This clonotype was counted between two and nine times. The J gene is TRBJ2-3, the V gene TRBV15, with D unclear. Germline V lookup: CDR1 LNHNV, CDR2 YYDKDF (reference sequence). The CDR3 covers 15 residues. V was pared by 3 bases and J by 0 bases, with 10 bases between. The DNA of the CDR3 is TGTGCCACCAGCAGGGCTGGAGCGAGCACAGATACGCAGTATTTT. This codes for CATSRAGASTDTQYF.

The gene calls are TRBV20-1 and TRBJ1-1; unclear D gene. V was shortened by 0 bases and J by 0 bases, with 8 bases between the two germline ends. The V gene's germline CDR1 is DFQATT and CDR2 SNEGSKA (reference sequence). The CDR3 has 14 residues. The CDR3 sequence: CSARDMSVNTEAFF. CDR3 sequence (DNA): TGCAGTGCTAGAGATATGTCAGTGAACACTGAAGCTTTCTTT.

The gene calls are TRBV7-2 and TRBJ2-5, with 8 positions matching TRBD2. The CDR3 runs to 14 residues. V trimming: 4 bases; J trimming: 1 base; junction bases outside the gene matches: 2. The V gene's germline CDR1 is SGHTA and CDR2 FQGNSA. The CDR3 loop reads CASSSGGAQETQYF. CDR3 DNA sequence: TGTGCCAGCAGCTCCGGGGGGGCCCAAGAGACCCAGTACTTC.

The V call is TRBV11-2, the J call TRBJ2-7; D remains ambiguous. In germline, CDR1 is SGHAT, CDR2 FQNNGV. The CDR3 runs 14 residues. The V end lost 3 bases, the J end lost 3 bases, and 12 bases lay between the germline ends. CDR3 DNA: TGTGCCAGCAGCTTCGGTCATTCGGGCTACGAGCAGTACTTC. This encodes CASSFGHSGYEQYF.

This clonotype was seen a handful of times. The chain couples TRBV10-3 to TRBJ2-7; possible D gene TRBD1, 6 bases. V shed 8 bases and J shed 0 bases, with 11 bases lying between them. The CDR3 sequence is 13 residues long. CDR1 is ENHRY, CDR2 SYGVKD, per germline. The CDR3 spells CAIRQDTSYEQYF. CDR3 in DNA: TGTGCCATCCGACAGGACACCTCCTACGAGCAGTACTTC.

The rearrangement links TRBV4-2 to TRBJ1-2, with TRBD1 identical over 7 bases. Per the germline V gene, CDR1 is LGHNA and CDR2 is YNFKEQ. The CDR3 runs 16 residues. V trimming: 3 bases; J trimming: 2 bases; junction bases outside the gene matches: 9. CDR3 in amino acids: CASSQAPGQMNYGYTF. Written as DNA, the CDR3 is TGTGCCAGCAGCCAGGCGCCGGGACAGATGAACTATGGCTACACCTTC.

The V and J genes are TRBV7-8 and TRBJ1-1; TRBD1 is a possible D gene (5 bases). Germline CDR1 reads SGHVS; CDR2 reads FQNEAQ. The CDR3 extends over 12 amino acids. Trimming pared 5 bases from V and 8 bases from J, leaving 12 bases between. The CDR3 protein is CASSQVGGEAFF. Written as DNA, the CDR3 is TGTGCCAGCAGCCAGGTGGGGGGGGAAGCTTTCTTT.

This clonotype was detected only a few times. V gene TRBV20-1 combines with J gene TRBJ2-7; no clear D. Trimming took 6 bases from V and 0 from J, leaving 12 bases between them. This CDR3 has 13 residues. Germline V CDR1 and CDR2: DFQATT, SNEGSKA (reference sequence). The CDR3 is CSAKGWGSYEQYF. The CDR3 region has the DNA TGCAGTGCCAAGGGCTGGGGCTCCTACGAGCAGTACTTC.

Here the CDR3 reads CASRGLRVRGDEQFF. In nucleotides, the CDR3 is TGTGCCAGCAGGGGCCTTAGGGTACGGGGGGATGAGCAGTTCTTC. V gene TRBV2 combines with J gene TRBJ2-1; 7 nucleotides agree with TRBD2. Trimming took 6 bases from V and 8 from J; bases not matched to a gene: 13. Germline CDR1 and CDR2: SNHLY and FYNNEI. The CDR3 contains 15 residues.

V usage is TRBV7-8 and J usage is TRBJ2-7, with a tentative D call TRBD1 (7 bases). Germline V gene lookup returns CDR1 SGHVS and CDR2 FQNEAQ. V lost 3 bases, J lost 3 bases, and 12 bases lay in between. The CDR3 sequence is 14 residues long. The CDR3 coding sequence is TGTGCCAGCAGCTTTGCAGGGGGGATCTACGAGCAGTACTTC. Translating gives CASSFAGGIYEQYF. Full variable domain (missing parts from reference TRBV7-8 and TRBJ2-7): GAGVSQSPRYKVAKRGQDVALRCDPISGHVSLFWYQQALGQGPEFLTYFQNEAQLDKSGLPSDRFFAERPEGSVSTLKIQRTQQEDSAVYLCASSFAGGIYEQYFGPGTRLTVT.

J is TRBJ1-5 and V is TRBV5-6; D unresolved. The CDR3 totals 15 residues. Germline V gene data show CDR1 as SGHDT and CDR2 as YYEEEE. The ends were cut back, 1 base at V and 2 bases at J, with 10 bases in the middle. Written as DNA, the CDR3 is TGTGCCAGCAGCTTGTCCGCCGGGGGCAATCAGCCCCAGCATTTT. This gives the protein CASSLSAGGNQPQHF.

There are many counts of this clonotype. V usage is TRBV7-2 and J usage is TRBJ2-5, with 9 nucleotides matching TRBD2. CDR3 length equals 15 residues. V lost 4 bases and J lost 1; bases outside the gene matches: 4. Germline loops: CDR1 SGHTA, CDR2 FQGNSA. This chain's CDR3 is CASSSRGGIQETQYF. The CDR3 bases are TGTGCCAGCAGCTCGCGGGGGGGCATCCAAGAGACCCAGTACTTC.